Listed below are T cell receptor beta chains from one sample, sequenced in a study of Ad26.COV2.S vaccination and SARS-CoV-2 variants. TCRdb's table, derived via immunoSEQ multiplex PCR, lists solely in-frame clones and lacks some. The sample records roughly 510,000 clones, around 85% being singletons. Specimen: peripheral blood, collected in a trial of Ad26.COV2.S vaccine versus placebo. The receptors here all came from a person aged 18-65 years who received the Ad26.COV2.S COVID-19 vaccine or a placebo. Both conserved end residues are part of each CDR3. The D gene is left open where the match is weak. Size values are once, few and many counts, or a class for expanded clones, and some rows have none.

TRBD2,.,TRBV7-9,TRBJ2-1,CASSFGAGGYNEQFF,TGTGCCAGCAGCTTCGGGGCGGGAGGGTACAATGAGCAGTTCTTC
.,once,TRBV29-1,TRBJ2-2,CSVGTGSTGELFF,TGCAGCGTTGGAACAGGTTCCACCGGGGAGCTGTTTTTT
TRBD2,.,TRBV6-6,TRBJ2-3,CASSLREGTDTQYF,TGTGCCAGCAGTCTGCGGGAGGGGACAGATACGCAGTATTTT
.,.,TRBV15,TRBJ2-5,CATSRAGSQETQYF,TGTGCCACCAGCAGAGCGGGATCGCAAGAGACCCAGTACTTC
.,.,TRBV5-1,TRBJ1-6,CASKESSYNSPLHF,TGCGCCAGCAAGGAGAGCTCCTATAATTCACCCCTCCACTTT
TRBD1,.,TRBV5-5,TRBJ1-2,CASSPQGVYGYTF,TGTGCCAGCAGCCCCCAGGGGGTCTATGGCTACACCTTC
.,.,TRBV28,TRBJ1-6,CASGGTNNSPLHF,TGTGCCAGCGGAGGGACCAATAATTCACCCCTCCACTTT
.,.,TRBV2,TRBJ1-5,CASSDVGGNNQPQHF,TGTGCCAGCAGTGACGTGGGGGGAAACAATCAGCCCCAGCATTTT
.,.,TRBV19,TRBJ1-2,CASSTGVPYGYTF,TGTGCCAGTAGTACTGGAGTGCCTTATGGCTACACCTTC
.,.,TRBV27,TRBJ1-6,CATAVAVGYNSPLHF,TGTGCCACGGCGGTGGCGGTTGGCTATAATTCACCCCTCCACTTT
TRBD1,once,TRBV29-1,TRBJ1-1,CSVWVTGYVEAFF,TGCAGCGTTTGGGTGACAGGGTACGTTGAAGCTTTCTTT
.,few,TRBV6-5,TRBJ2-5,CASSQMGLQETQYF,TGTGCCAGCAGTCAGATGGGACTCCAAGAGACCCAGTACTTC
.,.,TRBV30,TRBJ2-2,CAWSNDRLKTGELFF,TGTGCCTGGAGTAACGATAGACTTAAAACCGGGGAGCTGTTTTTT
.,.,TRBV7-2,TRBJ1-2,CASSPAGGYGYTF,TGTGCCAGCAGCCCCGCGGGGGGCTATGGCTACACCTTC
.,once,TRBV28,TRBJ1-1,CASSLWQGNSEAFF,TGTGCCAGCAGTTTATGGCAGGGGAACTCTGAAGCTTTCTTT
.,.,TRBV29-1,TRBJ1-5,CSVGTADNQPQHF,TGCAGCGTTGGGACAGCCGATAATCAGCCCCAGCATTTT
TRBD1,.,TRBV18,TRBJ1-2,CASSPAGTAGYTF,TGTGCCAGCTCACCGGCCGGGACAGCGGGCTACACCTTC
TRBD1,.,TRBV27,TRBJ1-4,CASSPQGASEKLFF,TGTGCCAGCTCTCCACAGGGGGCAAGTGAAAAACTGTTTTTT
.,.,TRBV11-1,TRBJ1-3,CASSSLMTASGNTIYF,TGTGCCAGCAGCTCTCTAATGACAGCCTCTGGAAACACCATATATTTT
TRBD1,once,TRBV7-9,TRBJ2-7,CASSPTGTFYEQYF,TGTGCCAGCAGCCCGACAGGGACCTTCTACGAGCAGTACTTC
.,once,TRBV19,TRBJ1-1,CASREMNTEAFF,TGTGCCAGTAGGGAGATGAACACTGAAGCTTTCTTT
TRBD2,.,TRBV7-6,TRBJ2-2,CASSSFSGSATGELFF,TGTGCCAGCAGCTCCTTCAGCGGGAGTGCCACCGGGGAGCTGTTTTTT
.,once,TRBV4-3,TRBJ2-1,CASSQDASSYNEQFF,TGCGCCAGCAGCCAAGACGCTAGCTCCTACAATGAGCAGTTCTTC
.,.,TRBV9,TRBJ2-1,CASSVASSYNEQFF,TGTGCCAGCAGCGTAGCGAGCTCCTACAATGAGCAGTTCTTC
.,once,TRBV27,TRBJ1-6,CASTLRVPENSPLHF,TGTGCCAGCACCTTGAGGGTCCCGGAGAATTCACCCCTCCACTTT
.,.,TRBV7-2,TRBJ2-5,CASSPDSQETQYF,TGTGCCAGCAGCCCGGACAGTCAAGAGACCCAGTACTTC
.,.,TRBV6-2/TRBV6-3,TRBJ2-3,CASSDSYTQYF,TGTGCCAGCAGTGACAGCTATACGCAGTATTTT
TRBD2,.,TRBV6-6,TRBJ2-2,CASNSGTTAGELFF,TGTGCCAGTAACTCCGGGACTACTGCCGGGGAGCTGTTTTTT
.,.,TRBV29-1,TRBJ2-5,CSVERETQYF,TGCAGCGTTGAAAGGGAGACCCAGTACTTC
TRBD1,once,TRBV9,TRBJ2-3,CASSVGTGNPADTQYF,TGTGCCAGCAGCGTAGGGACAGGGAATCCCGCAGATACGCAGTATTTT
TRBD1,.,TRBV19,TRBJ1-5,CASTSGQGSNQPQHF,TGTGCCAGTACCTCAGGACAGGGAAGCAATCAGCCCCAGCATTTT
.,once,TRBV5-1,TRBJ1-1,CASSLERRANTEAFF,TGCGCCAGCAGCTTGGAACGCAGAGCGAACACTGAAGCTTTCTTT
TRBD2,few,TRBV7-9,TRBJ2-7,CASSLDGRLYEQYF,TGTGCCAGCAGCTTAGACGGGAGGCTCTACGAGCAGTACTTC
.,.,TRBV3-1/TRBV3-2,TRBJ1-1,CASSQGGVRPEAFF,TGTGCCAGCAGCCAGGGCGGGGTAAGGCCCGAAGCTTTCTTT
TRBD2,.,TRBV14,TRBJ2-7,CASRGSGRALGEQYF,TGTGCCAGCAGGGGGAGCGGGAGGGCCCTGGGAGAGCAGTACTTC
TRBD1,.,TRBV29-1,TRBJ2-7,CSVIKDRGEQYF,TGCAGCGTTATCAAGGACAGGGGAGAGCAGTACTTC
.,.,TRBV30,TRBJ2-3,CAWSVGDTQYF,TGTGCCTGGAGTGTCGGGGATACGCAGTATTTT
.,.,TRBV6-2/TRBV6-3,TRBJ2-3,CASSYSIRLTLTDTQYF,TGTGCCAGCAGTTACTCGATACGGCTTACCCTAACAGATACGCAGTATTTT
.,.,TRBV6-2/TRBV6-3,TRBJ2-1,CASSYDQGVRAGGRDEQFF,TGTGCCAGCAGTTACGACCAGGGGGTTCGGGCGGGAGGTCGGGATGAGCAGTTCTTC
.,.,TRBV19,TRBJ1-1,CASSIESGGPPAEAFF,TGTGCCAGTAGTATAGAGTCCGGGGGCCCTCCGGCTGAAGCTTTCTTT
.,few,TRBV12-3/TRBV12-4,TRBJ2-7,CASYEQYF,TGTGCCAGCTACGAGCAGTACTTC
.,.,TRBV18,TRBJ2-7,CASSPPLFSYEQYF,TGTGCCAGCTCACCACCACTCTTTTCCTACGAGCAGTACTTC
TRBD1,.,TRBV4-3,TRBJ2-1,CASSPRTRGYNEQFF,TGCGCCAGCAGCCCCCGGACCAGGGGGTACAATGAGCAGTTCTTC
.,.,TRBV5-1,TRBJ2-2,CASSLDQNTGELFF,TGCGCCAGCAGCTTGGACCAGAACACCGGGGAGCTGTTTTTT
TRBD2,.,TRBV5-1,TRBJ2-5,CASRSGRADMETQYF,TGCGCCAGCAGAAGCGGGAGGGCCGATATGGAGACCCAGTACTTC
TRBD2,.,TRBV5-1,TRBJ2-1,CASSPGTTPSYNEQFF,TGCGCCAGCAGCCCCGGGACTACTCCGTCCTACAATGAGCAGTTCTTC
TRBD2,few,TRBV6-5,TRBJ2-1,CASSFSGRRQVHEQFF,TGTGCCAGCAGTTTTAGCGGGAGAAGGCAGGTCCATGAGCAGTTCTTC
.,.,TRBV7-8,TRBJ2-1,CASALAGGAYNEQFF,TGTGCCAGCGCCCTCGCAGGAGGAGCCTACAATGAGCAGTTCTTC
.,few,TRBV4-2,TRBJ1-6,CASSPSVNSPLHF,TGTGCCAGCAGCCCTAGTGTGAATTCACCCCTCCACTTT
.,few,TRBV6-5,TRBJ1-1,CASSYSLNTEAFF,TGTGCCAGCAGTTACTCGTTGAACACTGAAGCTTTCTTT
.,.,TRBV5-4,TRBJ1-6,CASSRNSGTGNSPLHF,TGTGCCAGCAGCCGGAACTCCGGGACGGGGAATTCACCCCTCCACTTT
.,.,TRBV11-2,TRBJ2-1,CASSLGWATEQFF,TGTGCCAGCAGCTTGGGTTGGGCGACTGAGCAGTTCTTC
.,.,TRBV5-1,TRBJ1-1,CASSLAGTPGEAFF,TGCGCCAGCAGCTTGGCAGGGACCCCCGGTGAAGCTTTCTTT
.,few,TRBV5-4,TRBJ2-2,CASSLGRAGAGELFF,TGTGCCAGCAGCTTGGGCAGGGCTGGAGCCGGGGAGCTGTTTTTT
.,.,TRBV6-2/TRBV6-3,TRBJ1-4,CASSRPATNEKLFF,TGTGCCAGCAGCCGCCCTGCAACTAATGAAAAACTGTTTTTT
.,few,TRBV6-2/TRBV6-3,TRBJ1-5,CASSRRGQPQHF,TGTGCCAGCAGTCGGCGCGGTCAGCCCCAGCATTTT